Listed below are T cell receptor beta chains from one sample, sequenced in a study of shared clonotypes between healthy human individuals. Profiling relied on immunoSEQ multiplex PCR, and the TCRdb table lists in-frame clones only, not all of them. The table lists 2 million to 3 million clones, over 85% of them singletons. Source material: naive CD4+ T cells from PBMCs. These receptors all stem from a man between 18 and 35 years old in good health. Some clones in this sample may be carry-over from other donors' samples. Each CDR3 is given with its conserved first and last residue. D genes are given only for firm matches. For some rows the clone size is stated as once, few or many, or as a class when expanded; others skip it.

clone size | J gene | D gene | V gene | CDR3 protein | CDR3 DNA
NA | TRBJ2-1 | TRBD2 | TRBV5-1 | CASSLAGLAGGDNEQFF | TGCGCCAGCAGCTTGGCCGGGCTAGCGGGAGGGGATAATGAGCAGTTCTTC
NA | TRBJ2-3 | NA | TRBV7-3 | CASSFGEGRGTDTQYF | TGTGCCAGCAGTTTCGGTGAGGGCCGTGGCACAGATACGCAGTATTTT
NA | TRBJ1-4 | TRBD1 | TRBV5-1 | CASSLGVQGLHEKLFF | TGCGCCAGCAGCTTGGGGGTACAGGGGCTTCACGAAAAACTGTTTTTT
NA | TRBJ2-1 | TRBD2 | TRBV5-1 | CASSPPGGSYNEQFF | TGCGCCAGCAGCCCCCCGGGAGGATCCTACAATGAGCAGTTCTTC
NA | TRBJ1-4 | NA | TRBV11-2 | CASSLGSRTPTEKLFF | TGTGCCAGCAGCTTAGGGTCCCGAACTCCGACTGAAAAACTGTTTTTT
NA | TRBJ1-4 | TRBD1 | TRBV5-1 | CASCLGTGNEKLFF | TGCGCCAGCTGCTTGGGGACAGGGAATGAAAAACTGTTTTTT
NA | TRBJ1-1 | NA | TRBV2 | CASSGGLGMNTEAFF | TGTGCCAGCAGTGGAGGCCTGGGTATGAACACTGAAGCTTTCTTT
NA | TRBJ2-2 | TRBD2 | TRBV19 | CASSIAIWGRQASGRNTGELFF | TGTGCCAGTAGTATCGCAATCTGGGGGCGCCAGGCTAGCGGGAGGAACACCGGGGAGCTGTTTTTT
few | TRBJ1-1 | NA | TRBV11-3 | CASSSTRNTEAFF | TGTGCCAGCAGCTCCACAAGGAACACTGAAGCTTTCTTT
NA | TRBJ2-1 | NA | TRBV5-8 | CASSSGWVSYNEQFF | TGTGCCAGCAGCTCTGGGTGGGTCTCCTACAATGAGCAGTTCTTC
NA | TRBJ2-6 | NA | TRBV6-6 | CASSSGGGGANVLTF | TGTGCCAGCAGTTCAGGGGGAGGTGGGGCCAACGTCCTGACTTTC
NA | TRBJ2-5 | NA | TRBV29-1 | CSVLLVDETQYF | TGCAGCGTTCTGCTTGTAGACGAGACCCAGTACTTC
NA | TRBJ2-2 | TRBD2 | TRBV28 | CASLAGGTTGELFF | TGTGCCAGCCTAGCGGGAGGGACCACCGGGGAGCTGTTTTTT
NA | TRBJ2-7 | NA | TRBV13 | CASSLGWDRSPHEQYF | TGTGCCAGCAGCTTAGGGTGGGATCGGTCTCCCCACGAGCAGTACTTC
NA | TRBJ1-2 | NA | TRBV6-4 | CASRGDTNYGYTF | TGTGCCAGCAGGGGGGACACTAACTATGGCTACACCTTC
NA | TRBJ2-7 | NA | TRBV18 | CASSPRSGPYEQYF | TGTGCCAGCTCACCACGTTCAGGGCCCTACGAGCAGTACTTC
once | TRBJ2-4 | TRBD2 | TRBV6-5 | CASSFRGVAKNIQYF | TGTGCCAGCAGTTTCCGGGGGGTGGCCAAAAACATTCAGTACTTC
once | TRBJ2-5 | NA | TRBV7-3 | CASRAYPAEETQYF | TGTGCCAGCAGAGCTTATCCCGCAGAAGAGACCCAGTACTTC
NA | TRBJ1-1 | NA | TRBV28 | CASSSTGLNTEAFF | TGTGCCAGCAGCTCAACAGGGTTGAACACTGAAGCTTTCTTT
NA | TRBJ1-4 | NA | TRBV6-6 | CASSDGGTNEKLFF | TGTGCCAGCAGCGACGGGGGTACCAATGAAAAACTGTTTTTT
NA | TRBJ2-1 | NA | TRBV10-3 | CAISAISNEQFF | TGTGCCATCAGTGCTATTTCAAATGAGCAGTTCTTC
NA | TRBJ2-7 | NA | TRBV7-9 | CASSPAGGVNEQYF | TGTGCCAGCAGCCCCGCAGGGGGGGTGAACGAGCAGTACTTC